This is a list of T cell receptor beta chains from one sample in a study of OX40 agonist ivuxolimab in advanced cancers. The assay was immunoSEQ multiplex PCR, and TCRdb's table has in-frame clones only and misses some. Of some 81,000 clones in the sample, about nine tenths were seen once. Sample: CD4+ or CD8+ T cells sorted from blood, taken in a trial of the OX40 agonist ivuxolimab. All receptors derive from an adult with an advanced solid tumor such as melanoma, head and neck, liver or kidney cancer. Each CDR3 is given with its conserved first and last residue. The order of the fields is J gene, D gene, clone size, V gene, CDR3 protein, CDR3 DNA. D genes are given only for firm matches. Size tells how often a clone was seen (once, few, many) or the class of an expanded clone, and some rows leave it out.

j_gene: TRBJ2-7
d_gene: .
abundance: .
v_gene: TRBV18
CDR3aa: CASSPTGKKVSYEQYF
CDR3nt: TGTGCCAGCTCACCCACAGGGAAAAAGGTGTCCTACGAGCAGTACTTC

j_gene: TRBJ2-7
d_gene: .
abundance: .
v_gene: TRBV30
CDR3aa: CAWNAGVGEQYF
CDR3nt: TGTGCCTGGAATGCAGGGGTGGGCGAGCAGTACTTC

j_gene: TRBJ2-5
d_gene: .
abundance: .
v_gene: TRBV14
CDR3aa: CASSFDRAGKETQYF
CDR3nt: TGTGCCAGCAGCTTCGACCGGGCAGGGAAGGAGACCCAGTACTTC

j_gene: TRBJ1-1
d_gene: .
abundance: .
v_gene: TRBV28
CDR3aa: CASSLLAEAFF
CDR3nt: TGTGCCAGCAGTCTCCTCGCTGAAGCTTTCTTT

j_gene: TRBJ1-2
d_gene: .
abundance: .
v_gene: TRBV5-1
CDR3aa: CASSFLSDSYGYTF
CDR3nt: TGCGCCAGCAGCTTCCTCTCGGATAGCTATGGCTACACCTTC

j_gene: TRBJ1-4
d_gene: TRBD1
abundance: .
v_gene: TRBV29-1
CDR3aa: CSVEVPGGGTNEKLFF
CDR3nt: TGCAGCGTTGAAGTCCCAGGGGGCGGCACTAATGAAAAACTGTTTTTT

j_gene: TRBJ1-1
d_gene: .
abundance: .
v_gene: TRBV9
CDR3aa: CAGSVIGAAEAFF
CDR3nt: TGTGCCGGCAGCGTAATAGGGGCGGCTGAAGCTTTCTTT

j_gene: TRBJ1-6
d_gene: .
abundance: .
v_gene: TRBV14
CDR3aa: CASSQGGRAFSYNSPLHF
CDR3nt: TGTGCCAGCAGCCAAGGGGGGAGGGCGTTCTCCTATAATTCACCCCTCCACTTT

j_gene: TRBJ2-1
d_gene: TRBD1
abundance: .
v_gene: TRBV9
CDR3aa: CASSLQGVTTNEQFF
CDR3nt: TGTGCCAGCAGCCTTCAGGGGGTTACGACCAATGAGCAGTTCTTC

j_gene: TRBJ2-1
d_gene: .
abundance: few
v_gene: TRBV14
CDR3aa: CASSQVGGQGRNEQFF
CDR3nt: TGTGCCAGCAGCCAAGTAGGAGGGCAGGGGAGAAATGAGCAGTTCTTC